The 22 T cell receptor beta chains reported below all come from one sample, sequenced in a study of human T cells and chemical hapten exposure. Time point defined: patch test 3, about 24 weeks after DPC sensitization. The treatment is: therapeutic diphenylcyclopropenone sensitization with weekly scalp DPC. TCRdb itself ran the RACE reads through MiXCR, one entry per CDR3 protein. The sample yields about 90,000 distinct CDR3 sequences, around 9.9% seen once. The specimen was whole blood, collected in connection with sensitization to the hapten diphenylcyclopropenone (DPC). These receptors all stem from a woman between 25 and 40 years old with alopecia areata. Some clones in this sample may be carry-over from other donors' samples.

In this sample, this clonotype turned up a few times. It is likely a read error, because the conserved phenylalanine at the end of the CDR3 is missing. The DNA is left out, because the CDR3 cannot be placed on it with certainty; the CDR3 is given as TCRdb lists it. This chain links TRBV20-1 with TRBJ1-2; TRBD1 is taken as the D call from the table, unchecked against the DNA. Per germline, CDR1 DFQATT and CDR2 SNEGSKA (reference sequence). The length of the CDR3 is 14 amino acids, counting both ends. The CDR3: CSARAVEGGNGVTY.

J is TRBJ2-7 and V is TRBV11-3; D not resolved. The CDR3 is 12 amino acids. Germline V CDR1 and CDR2: SGHNT, YENEEA. The germline V and J ends were trimmed by 5 bases and 7 bases, with 12 bases remaining between them. The chain's CDR3 is CASSPNGVEQYF. The CDR3, as DNA: TGTGCCAGCAGCCCGAATGGGGTGGAGCAGTACTTC. Full variable domain (rest looked up from reference TRBV11-3 and TRBJ2-7): EAGVVQSPRYKIIEKKQPVAFWCNPISGHNTLYWYLQNLGQGPELLIRYENEEAVDDSQLPKDRFSAERLKGVDSTLKIQPAELGDSAVYLCASSPNGVEQYFGPGTRLTVT.

In its sample, this clonotype was seen many times. This chain joins TRBV20-1 and TRBJ1-1; TRBD1 matches 7 bases. The V gene's germline CDR1 is DFQATT and CDR2 SNEGSKA (reference sequence). Trimming cost V 1 base and J 5 bases; bases outside gene matches: 13. This CDR3 contains 16 residues. CDR3 protein: CSARVLRQGFATEAFF. Written as DNA, the CDR3 is TGCAGTGCTAGAGTACTACGACAGGGTTTTGCGACTGAAGCTTTCTTT.

This clonotype was seen many times. The rearrangement joins TRBV5-6 to TRBJ2-5; TRBD2 aligns across 13 bases. Germline lookup yields CDR1 SGHDT and CDR2 YYEEEE. CDR3 length: 16 amino acids. Trimming cost V 2 bases and J 7 bases; bases outside gene matches: 8. CDR3 DNA: TGTGCCAGCAGCTTCCGACTAGCGGGGGGAGGAGGGACCCAGTACTTC. Translating it yields CASSFRLAGGGGTQYF.

The chain combines TRBV4-1 with TRBJ2-1, with 8 bases identical to TRBD1. The CDR3 length is 15 residues. V dropped 6 bases and J dropped 0; count of bases not matched to a gene: 4. Germline V gene data show CDR1 as MGHRA and CDR2 as YSYEKL. The CDR3, as DNA: TGCGCCAGCAGGCGGACAGGGAGCTCCTACAATGAGCAGTTCTTC. It is translated as CASRRTGSSYNEQFF.

In this sample, this clonotype turned up a few times. The genes are TRBV9 and TRBJ2-7; 12 positions agree with TRBD2. Germline assignment: CDR1 SGDLS and CDR2 YYNGEE. The J segment lost 4 bases and the V segment lost 0 bases, leaving 5 bases of the junction unmatched. The CDR3 is 16 residues long. In DNA form, the CDR3 reads TGTGCCAGCAGCGTAGGACTAGCGGGAGCTGGGTACGAGCAGTACTTC. Amino acid sequence: CASSVGLAGAGYEQYF.

The chain recombines TRBV4-3 with TRBJ1-3, with 11 bases lining up with TRBD1. V lost 3 bases to trimming and J lost 1 base; unmatched junction nucleotides: 8. CDR1 is LGHNA and CDR2 is YSLEER in the germline V gene. CDR3 length: 18 amino acids. Written as DNA, the CDR3 is TGCGCCAGCAGCCAGGGGAGCGGACAGGGGGCTTCTGGAAACACCATATATTTT. It codes for CASSQGSGQGASGNTIYF.

This clonotype was seen many times. V usage is TRBV3-1 and J usage is TRBJ1-2; D gene ambiguous. Germline lookup yields CDR1 LGHDT and CDR2 YNNKEL (reference sequence). V was shortened by 0 bases and J by 5 bases, with 13 bases between the two germline ends. CDR3 length: 15 residues. The CDR3 coding sequence is TGTGCCAGCAGCCAAGACGTAGGGAACTCATATGGCTACACCTTC. Residues: CASSQDVGNSYGYTF.

This clonotype has just a few counts. The chain has TRBV28 and TRBJ2-3, with D possibly being TRBD2 (5 bases). V gave up 3 bases and J gave up 5 bases, with 9 bases separating them. CDR1 and CDR2 from the germline V gene are MDHEN and SYDVKM. This CDR3 is 13 amino acids long. This chain's CDR3 is CASSFEEGDTQYF. The CDR3 DNA sequence: TGTGCCAGCAGTTTCGAAGAGGGAGATACGCAGTATTTT.

This clonotype was counted at least ten times. The chain is built from TRBV6-4 and TRBJ2-7; D is tentatively TRBD1 or TRBD2 (7 bases each). The CDR3 has 18 residues. Germline V gives CDR1 MRHNA, CDR2 SNTAGT. With 9 bases removed from V and 0 bases from J, the gap between germline ends came to 27 bases. CDR3 DNA sequence: TGTGCCAGGGGATCTAGGGAGGGACAGCACTGCCACTCCTACGAGCAGTACGTC. Amino acid sequence: CARGSREGQHCHSYEQYV.

This clonotype was recorded many times. The chain joins TRBV19 to TRBJ2-1; 12 bases match TRBD2. J gave up 6 bases and V 3 bases, and 6 bases lay outside the gene matches. The CDR3 sequence is 16 residues long. Germline V gene sequence: CDR1 LNHDA, CDR2 SQIVND (reference sequence). CDR3 nucleotide sequence: TGTGCCAGTAGTATCCTAGCGGGAGGGCCGGGCAATGAGCAGTTCTTC. Translated, it gives CASSILAGGPGNEQFF.

There are a few counts of this clonotype. J is TRBJ2-1 and V is TRBV7-6; D unresolved. V lost 0 bases and J 10 bases, leaving 10 bases between the germline ends. The CDR3 is 13 residues long. Germline V gene data show CDR1 as SGHVS and CDR2 as FNYEAQ. DNA for the CDR3: TGTGCCAGCAGCTTAGCGCTCTCTAAGGAGCAGTTCTTC. Translating gives CASSLALSKEQFF. Filled out from reference TRBV7-6 and TRBJ2-1, the complete variable domain reads GAGVSQSPRYKVTKRGQDVALRCDPISGHVSLYWYRQALGQGPEFLTYFNYEAQQDKSGLPNDRFSAERPEGSISTLTIQRTEQRDSAMYRCASSLALSKEQFFGPGTRLTVL.

This clonotype was seen repeatedly, ten times or more. This chain joins TRBV11-2 and TRBJ2-6, with TRBD1 identical over 7 bases. The CDR3 is 20 amino acids. V shed 0 bases, J shed 0 bases, and the junction held 11 bases outside the gene matches. Germline-derived CDR1 and CDR2 are SGHAT and FQNNGV. The CDR3 region has the DNA TGTGCCAGCAGCTTAGATCCACCGGGACAGATCCTCTCTGGGGCCAACGTCCTGACTTTC. Protein product: CASSLDPPGQILSGANVLTF.

The rearrangement uses TRBV20-1 and TRBJ1-2; D is undetermined. V lost 1 base to trimming and J lost 7 bases, with 10 bases between them. This CDR3 has 12 residues. Germline assignment: CDR1 DFQATT and CDR2 SNEGSKA (reference sequence). DNA for the CDR3: TGCAGTGCTAGAGTTGCAGATCCTGGCTACACCTTC. Amino acids: CSARVADPGYTF.

In its sample, this clonotype was seen many times. The gene calls are TRBV29-1 and TRBJ1-2, with D unclear. Trimming took off 2 bases at V and 0 bases at J, with 16 bases between the two ends. Germline CDR1 reads SQVTM; CDR2 reads ANQGSEA. This CDR3 contains 16 residues. The CDR3 DNA follows: TGCAGCGTTGAACGTTTCTCGGCCGAAGCTAACTATGGCTACACCTTC. Translating gives CSVERFSAEANYGYTF.

This clonotype was observed at least ten times. The chain employs TRBV7-8 and TRBJ2-5; TRBD1 agrees at 8 bases. The germline CDR1 and CDR2 sequences are SGHVS and FQNEAQ. CDR3 size: 15 residues. V shed 10 bases, J shed 6 bases, and the junction held 16 bases outside the gene matches. Here the CDR3 reads CATLQGAVGLKTQYF. CDR3 coding DNA: TGTGCCACCCTCCAGGGGGCGGTAGGTTTAAAGACCCAGTACTTC.

The sample holds many counts of this clonotype. V is TRBV5-1 and J is TRBJ2-5; TRBD2 is a possible D gene (7 bases). Trimming stripped 0 bases from V and 5 bases from J, with 14 bases between. This CDR3 region has 15 residues. The V gene's germline CDR1 is SGHRS and CDR2 YFSETQ. CDR3 sequence reads: CASSLDAGAAETQYF. For the CDR3, the DNA is TGCGCCAGCAGCTTGGATGCGGGGGCGGCGGAGACCCAGTACTTC.

The CDR3 region is CASSSGAGQATEAFF. CDR3 coding DNA: TGTGCCAGCAGCTCCGGCGCGGGACAGGCCACTGAAGCTTTCTTT. The V call is TRBV11-2, the J call TRBJ1-1; 8 bases are a match to TRBD1. The CDR3 is 15 amino acids. Germline V CDR1 and CDR2: SGHAT, FQNNGV. With V trimmed by 4 bases and J by 4 bases, 8 bases remained unmatched.

The chain joins TRBV4-3 to TRBJ1-6, with D perhaps matching TRBD1 (6 bases). Trimming took off 1 base at V and 8 bases at J, with 9 bases between the two ends. Germline CDR1 and CDR2: LGHNA and YSLEER. This CDR3 contains 14 residues. CDR3 sequence (DNA): TGCGCCAGCAGCCAAGCGGCAGGGGATTCACCCCTCCACTTT. It is translated as CASSQAAGDSPLHF.

This clonotype was counted ten times or more. The V gene is TRBV4-2, the J gene TRBJ1-2; a weak D match, TRBD1 (5 bases). Germline V CDR1 and CDR2: LGHNA, YNFKEQ. V dropped 1 base and J dropped 3 bases, with 9 bases sitting between them. The CDR3 is made up of 14 amino acids. The CDR3 DNA sequence: TGTGCCAGCAGCCAAGCGACAGACCACTATGGCTACACCTTC. This codes for CASSQATDHYGYTF.

This clonotype was seen many times. CDR3 nucleotide sequence: TGTGCCAGCAGTCCGCTCCGGGACCGGTACTACGAGCAGTACGTC. Translated, it gives CASSPLRDRYYEQYV. The chain couples TRBV12-3 or TRBV12-4 to TRBJ2-7, with D possibly being TRBD1 or TRBD2 (5 bases each). With 5 bases removed from V and 3 bases from J, the gap between germline ends came to 17 bases. CDR3 length: 15 residues.

This clonotype was counted a few times. V and J are TRBV7-2 and TRBJ2-7; no firm D call. Looked up from germline, CDR1 is SGHTA and CDR2 is FQGNSA. This CDR3 comprises 13 residues. V lost 6 bases and J 4 bases, leaving 13 bases between the germline ends. CDR3 region: CASSSDVGYEQYF. The CDR3 coding sequence is TGTGCCAGCAGTTCAGACGTCGGATACGAGCAGTACTTC.